These T cell receptor beta chains were read from a single sample in a study of shared clonotypes between healthy human individuals. Method: immunoSEQ multiplex PCR; TCRdb's copy keeps in-frame clones and lacks some. Of millions of clones listed, 90% to 95% are singletons. The sample consisted of naive CD4+ T cells sorted from blood. These receptors all stem from a man between 18 and 29 years old in good health. Each CDR3 is given with its conserved first and last residue. Fields, in order: V gene, clone size, J gene, CDR3 protein. Only part of the rows carry a size: once, few, many, or a class if the clone is expanded.

>TRBV5-8|NA|TRBJ2-5
CASSIAGGLKETQYF
>TRBV5-5|NA|TRBJ2-7
CASSSQSLASYEQYF
>TRBV18|NA|TRBJ1-2
CASSPGQGVGYTF
>TRBV28|NA|TRBJ2-3
CASIRRVSGPDTQYF
>TRBV2|NA|TRBJ1-5
CASSEAAINQPQHF
>TRBV6-5|NA|TRBJ1-2
CASSSQGGFYGYTF
>TRBV5-1|NA|TRBJ2-1
CASSSGLAGSNEQFF
>TRBV27|NA|TRBJ2-7
CASTSHRTGRLGEQYF
>TRBV30|once|TRBJ2-7
CAWKALRNYEQYF
>TRBV5-1|NA|TRBJ2-7
CATRGSSYEQYF
>TRBV21-1|NA|TRBJ2-5
CASSTTRGQGQETQYF
>TRBV7-9|NA|TRBJ2-1
CASSLVSATGNEQFF
>TRBV4-1|once|TRBJ1-6
CASSQPQGGNNSPLHF
>TRBV5-1|NA|TRBJ2-2
CASSLKDSWTMNTGELFF
>TRBV30|NA|TRBJ2-7
CAWRGTSSYEQYF
>TRBV5-1|NA|TRBJ2-3
CASSFQGLRTDTQYF
>TRBV6-1|NA|TRBJ2-1
CASSVAGRLGRNEQFF
>TRBV2|NA|TRBJ1-2
CASREDGNYGYTF
>TRBV4-1|NA|TRBJ1-2
CASSQEGGYGYTF
>TRBV2|NA|TRBJ2-5
CASRTTDFPGETQYF
>TRBV6-5|NA|TRBJ1-6
CASSTRDLYNSPLHF
>TRBV6-6|NA|TRBJ2-1
CASISGGRSYNEQFF
>TRBV18|NA|TRBJ2-2
CASSPTTRVLYTGELFF
>TRBV5-6|NA|TRBJ2-5
CASSLMIGAEETQYF